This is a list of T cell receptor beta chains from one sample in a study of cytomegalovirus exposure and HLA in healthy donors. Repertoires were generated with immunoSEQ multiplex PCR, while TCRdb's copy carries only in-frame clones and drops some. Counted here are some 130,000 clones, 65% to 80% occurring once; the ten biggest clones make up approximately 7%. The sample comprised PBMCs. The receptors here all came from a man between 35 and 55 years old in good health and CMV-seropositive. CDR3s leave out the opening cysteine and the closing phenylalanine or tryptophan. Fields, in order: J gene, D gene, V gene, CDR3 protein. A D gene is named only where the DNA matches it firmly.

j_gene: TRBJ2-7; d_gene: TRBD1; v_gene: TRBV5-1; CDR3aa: ASSLNPGGRYEQY
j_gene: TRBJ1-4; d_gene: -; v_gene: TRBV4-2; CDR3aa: ASSQDRGVRIEKLF
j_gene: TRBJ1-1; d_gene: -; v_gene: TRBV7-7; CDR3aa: AVRGASNTEAF
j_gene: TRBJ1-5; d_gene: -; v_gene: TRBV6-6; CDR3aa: ASSQGSNQPQH
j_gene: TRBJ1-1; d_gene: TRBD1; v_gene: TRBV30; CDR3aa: AHRGENTEAF
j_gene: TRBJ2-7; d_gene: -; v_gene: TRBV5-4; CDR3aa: ASSLVGGPSYEQY
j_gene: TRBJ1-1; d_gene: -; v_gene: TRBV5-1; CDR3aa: ASSSGGYTEAF
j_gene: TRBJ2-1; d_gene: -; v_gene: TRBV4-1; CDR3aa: ASSRLFSASVNNEQF
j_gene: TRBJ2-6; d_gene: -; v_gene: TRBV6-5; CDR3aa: ASSYSAGLGANVLT
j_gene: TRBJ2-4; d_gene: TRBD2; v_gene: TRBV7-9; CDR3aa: ASSLMPGGAKNIQY
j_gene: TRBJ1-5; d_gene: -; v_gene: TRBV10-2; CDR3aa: AGSAAGNQPQH
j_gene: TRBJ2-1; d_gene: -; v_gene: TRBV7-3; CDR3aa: ASSPTPTSYNEQF
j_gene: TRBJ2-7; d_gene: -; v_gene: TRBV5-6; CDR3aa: ASSLGPGSSYEQY
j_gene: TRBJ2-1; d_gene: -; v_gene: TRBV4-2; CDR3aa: ASSQRPADEQF
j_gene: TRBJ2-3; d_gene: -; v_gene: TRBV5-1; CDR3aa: ASSLASYLDTQY
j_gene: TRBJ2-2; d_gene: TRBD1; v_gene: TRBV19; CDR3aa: ASTKWEQGANTGELF
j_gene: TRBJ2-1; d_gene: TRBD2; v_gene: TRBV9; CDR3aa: ASSALRGGANEQF
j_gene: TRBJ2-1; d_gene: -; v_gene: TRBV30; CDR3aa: AWKGTGRSYNEQF
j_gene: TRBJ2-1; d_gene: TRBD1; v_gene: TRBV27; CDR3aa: ASRSQGKQF
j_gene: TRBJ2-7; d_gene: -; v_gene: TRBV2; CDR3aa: ASSERSRQY